This T cell receptor (beta chain) derives from a study of T cells expressing NK-cell markers. Whole-study context: Out of eight donors sequenced, seven tested HCMV-seropositive and the remaining one seronegative.

TCRdb reprocessed the 5' RACE reads, keeping one entry per CDR3 protein, no DNA. This table holds fewer than 550,000 distinct CDR3 sequences. Sequences were obtained from blood T cells: a sorted CD56 or NKG2C T cell subset, CD4+ or CD8+ T cells, or bulk PBMC T cells (not recorded which). The sequence came from a woman aged 50 to 60 in good health.

CDR3 residues: CASSLTSLLVRELFF. The gene calls are TRBV6-2 or TRBV6-3 and TRBJ2-2; TCRdb's D call of TRBD2 is untestable without DNA. This CDR3 spans 15 amino acids. CDR1 MNHEY and CDR2 SVGEGT come from the germline V gene.